This T cell receptor beta chain was sequenced in a study of blood T cell repertoires in COVID-19. Study in general: Samples taken during acute and convalescent COVID-19 were collected in the United States, Italy and Spain.

Trimming removed 0 bases from V and 0 bases from J; junction bases left unmatched: 5. The CDR3 has 17 amino acids. Germline V gene data show CDR1 as SGHDT and CDR2 as YYEEEE. As processed by the authors: Estimation of nucleated cell counts was performed using reference gene primer amplification. Clones were sequenced by immunoSEQ multiplex PCR, and TCRdb holds only the in-frame ones, with some missing. From that table come the V and J calls and clone size; the DNA was used to work out D and trimming. The data show approximately 250,000 clones, just over 85% seen once. The sequence derives from a man aged 25 to 40 who had recovered from COVID-19. The sequencing sample was made of peripheral blood. The V call is TRBV5-6, the J call TRBJ1-5, with 8 bases matching TRBD1. Here the CDR3 reads CASSLGTGFSSNQPQHF. The CDR3 DNA follows: TGTGCCAGCAGCTTGGGGACAGGGTTTTCTAGCAATCAGCCCCAGCATTTT.